The 26 T cell receptor beta chains listed next were all sequenced from one sample in a study of PD-L1 blockade in urothelial cancer (dated by TCRdb to the late 2010s). The library came from the immunoSEQ multiplex PCR assay. The table comes from immuneACCESS by way of TCRdb, which keeps in-frame sequences with V and J called. Part of the clones is missing from these tables; in studies checked, under half for an unresolved V gene and the rest for unknown reasons. The sample yields around 86,000 clones; around four fifths were counted once. Approximately 6.7% of the sample goes to the ten largest clones. Explained via the paper, the time point label denotes: pretreatment peripheral blood. Specimen: PBMCs, collected around atezolizumab (anti-PD-L1) treatment. The origin of the receptors is a man aged 40-49 years with urothelial cancer.

The gene calls are TRBV6-4 and TRBJ2-1; no definite D call. Trimming cost V 4 bases and J 9 bases, with 13 bases left between them. Per the germline V gene, CDR1 is MRHNA and CDR2 is SNTAGT. The CDR3 sequence is 13 residues long. CDR3 amino acids: CASSVEEFSEQFF. The CDR3, as DNA: TGTGCCAGCAGTGTAGAGGAGTTTAGTGAGCAGTTCTTC.

This clone appeared a few times. The chain couples TRBV4-1 to TRBJ2-3; 7 bases match TRBD2. J was trimmed by 0 bases and V by 3 bases; bases with no gene match: 15. Germline CDR1 MGHRA, CDR2 YSYEKL. This CDR3 is built from 19 residues. This chain's CDR3 is CASSHASGPPAGSTDTQYF. The DNA for the CDR3 is TGCGCCAGCAGCCATGCCTCGGGACCTCCAGCGGGGAGCACAGATACGCAGTATTTT.

The J gene is TRBJ1-1, the V gene TRBV5-5, with TRBD1 matching over 8 bases. CDR1 is SGHKS and CDR2 is YYEKEE in the germline V gene (reference sequence). Trimming cost V 0 bases and J 3 bases; bases outside gene matches: 7. This CDR3 comprises 16 residues. Here the CDR3 DNA reads TGTGCCAGCAGCTTGGCGCAGGGGGCTCCTTACACTGAAGCTTTCTTT. Protein: CASSLAQGAPYTEAFF.

This clone is a singleton in its sample. This sequence joins TRBV6-6 and TRBJ2-1; 9 bases align to TRBD1. CDR1 is MNHNY, CDR2 SVGAGI, per germline (reference sequence). The J segment lost 5 bases and the V segment lost 5 bases, leaving 4 bases of the junction unmatched. The CDR3 sequence is 14 residues long. The CDR3 is CASSRQGVNNEQFF. The CDR3 DNA is TGTGCCAGCAGTCGACAGGGGGTCAACAATGAGCAGTTCTTC.

As regards this clone: The same CDR3 is also encoded by other DNA sequences in this sample. The CDR3 nucleotides read TGTGCCAGCAGTCACAGGGGCACCGGGGAGCTGTTTTTT. Residues: CASSHRGTGELFF. J is TRBJ2-2 and V is TRBV7-3; 7 nucleotides match TRBD1. Trimming took 6 bases from V and 4 from J; bases not matched to a gene: 2. The germline V gene encodes CDR1 SGHTA and CDR2 FQGTGA. The CDR3 is 13 residues long.

The rearrangement uses TRBV4-1 and TRBJ2-2; D unclear. Trimming removed 0 bases at V and 6 bases at J, with 5 bases between. Germline CDR1 is MGHRA and CDR2 is YSYEKL. The CDR3 has 13 residues. CDR3 sequence (DNA): TGCGCCAGCAGCCAAGATTCTTCCGGGGAGCTGTTTTTT. Translation: CASSQDSSGELFF.

This rearrangement joins TRBV27 to TRBJ2-5, with 10 bases lining up with TRBD2. J gave up 5 bases and V 4 bases, and 4 bases lay outside the gene matches. CDR1 and CDR2 from the germline V gene are MNHEY and SMNVEV (reference sequence). The CDR3 is 14 amino acids. As DNA, the CDR3 is TGTGCCAGCAGTTCAGCGGGAGGGATTGAGACCCAGTACTTC. Translation gives CASSSAGGIETQYF.

The rearrangement joins TRBV7-3 to TRBJ2-3; TRBD2 matches at 8 bases. CDR3 size: 15 residues. The germline V gene has CDR1 SGHTA and CDR2 FQGTGA. With 5 bases clipped from V and 8 bases from J, the junction kept 12 bases outside the gene matches. This CDR3 reads CASSRGGPESGTQYF. CDR3 nucleotide sequence: TGTGCCAGCAGCCGGGGGGGACCCGAGAGTGGTACGCAGTATTTT.

The gene calls are TRBV6-5 and TRBJ1-1; D is unclear. The germline V gene has CDR1 MNHEY and CDR2 SVGAGI. This CDR3 contains 13 residues. V was clipped by 0 bases and J by 6 bases, with 8 bases between them. CDR3 loop: CASSYSRWAEAFF. In DNA, the CDR3 is TGTGCCAGCAGTTACTCGAGGTGGGCTGAAGCTTTCTTT.

This chain joins TRBV7-2 and TRBJ2-1; 7 positions match TRBD2. This CDR3 contains 16 residues. The ends lost 6 bases at V and 4 bases at J; junction bases unmatched: 12. Looked up from germline, CDR1 is SGHTA and CDR2 is FQGNSA. The CDR3 region is CASRLPRGSTYNEQFF. CDR3 bases: TGTGCCAGCAGGCTCCCCCGCGGGAGCACTTACAATGAGCAGTTCTTC.

The rearrangement links TRBV6-5 to TRBJ2-5; 11 bases match TRBD2. V lost 8 bases to trimming and J lost 0 bases; unmatched junction nucleotides: 5. Germline V gene data show CDR1 as MNHEY and CDR2 as SVGAGI. This CDR3 is 15 amino acids long. Here the CDR3 reads CASSELAGDQETQYF. In nucleotides, the CDR3 is TGTGCCAGCTCAGAACTAGCGGGGGACCAAGAGACCCAGTACTTC.

This chain joins TRBV18 and TRBJ1-1; D remains ambiguous. CDR3 length: 15 residues. Germline-derived CDR1 and CDR2 are KGHSH and LQKENI. V lost 2 bases, J lost 1 base, and 11 bases lay in between. CDR3 region: CASSPYNGENTEAFF. CDR3 DNA: TGTGCCAGCTCACCATATAACGGGGAGAACACTGAAGCTTTCTTT.

V gene TRBV4-2 combines with J gene TRBJ2-7, with D unresolved. The V and J ends lost 3 bases and 5 bases respectively, with 8 bases between them. The CDR3 is 12 amino acids. Looked up from germline, CDR1 is LGHNA and CDR2 is YNFKEQ. The CDR3 bases are TGTGCCAGCAGCCATAGCAGAAACGAGCAGTACTTC. It specifies CASSHSRNEQYF.

The chain employs TRBV5-4 and TRBJ2-1; D may be TRBD2 (6 bases). The CDR3 runs 16 residues. The V gene lost 3 bases and the J gene lost 0 bases, with 13 bases spanning the gap. CDR1 and CDR2 (germline): SGHNT, YYREEE (reference sequence). CDR3 in DNA: TGTGCCAGCAGCTCCGAGGGACTCCTCTCCTACAATGAGCAGTTCTTC. Translated, it gives CASSSEGLLSYNEQFF.

The chain uses TRBV5-1 and TRBJ2-3; 7 nucleotides align to TRBD1. The CDR3 spans 15 residues. V shed 4 bases, J shed 0 bases, and the junction held 5 bases outside the gene matches. The germline V gene has CDR1 SGHRS and CDR2 YFSETQ. In DNA form, the CDR3 reads TGCGCCAGCAGCCGGGACAGCCCTAGCACAGATACGCAGTATTTT. This codes for CASSRDSPSTDTQYF.

This clone was observed a handful of times. The V gene is TRBV2, the J gene TRBJ2-1, with 7 bases fitting TRBD2. The CDR3 spans 16 residues. With 6 bases clipped from V and 1 base from J, the junction kept 9 bases outside the gene matches. Germline V CDR1 and CDR2: SNHLY, FYNNEI. As DNA, the CDR3 is TGTGCCAGCAGAGCTCCCTTAGCGGGTTCCTACAATGAGCAGTTCTTC. Translation gives CASRAPLAGSYNEQFF.

V usage is TRBV30 and J usage is TRBJ2-2, with unresolved D. With 0 bases removed from V and 5 bases from J, the gap between germline ends came to 7 bases. Germline V CDR1 and CDR2: GTSNPN, SVGIG (reference sequence). This CDR3 region has 13 residues. This CDR3 reads CAWSVLETGELFF. CDR3 DNA: TGTGCCTGGAGTGTACTGGAGACCGGGGAGCTGTTTTTT.

This chain uses TRBV2 with TRBJ2-7; maybe TRBD1 (6 bases). This CDR3 has 13 amino acids. The V gene lost 5 bases and the J gene lost 3 bases, with 11 bases spanning the gap. CDR1 is SNHLY and CDR2 is FYNNEI in the germline V gene. The CDR3 nucleotides are TGTGCCAGCAGTAGACCACAGGGCTACGAGCAGTACTTC. Translating it yields CASSRPQGYEQYF.

The V and J genes are TRBV5-6 and TRBJ1-4; D not resolved. The CDR3 has 14 amino acids. V lost 4 bases, J lost 2 bases, and 9 bases lay in between. Per germline, CDR1 SGHDT and CDR2 YYEEEE. CDR3: CASSLYSTNEKLFF. CDR3 DNA: TGTGCCAGCAGCCTTTACTCCACTAATGAAAAACTGTTTTTT.

V is TRBV9 and J is TRBJ1-1; 8 nucleotides line up with TRBD1. The length of the CDR3 is 15 residues. Losses at the gene ends were 4 bases for V and 6 bases for J; bases not matched to a gene: 11. Per the germline V gene, CDR1 is SGDLS and CDR2 is YYNGEE. The chain's CDR3 is CASSPPGQGWPEAFF. The CDR3 DNA is TGTGCCAGCAGCCCCCCCGGACAGGGCTGGCCTGAAGCTTTCTTT.

The chain employs TRBV27 and TRBJ2-2, with TRBD1 identical over 8 bases. V lost 4 bases, J lost 4 bases, and 5 bases stayed unmatched. Germline V gene sequence: CDR1 MNHEY, CDR2 SMNVEV (reference sequence). The CDR3 length is 15 residues. The DNA of the CDR3 is TGTGCCAGCAGTTCCAGGGGGCGGGTCACCGGGGAGCTGTTTTTT. Translation gives CASSSRGRVTGELFF.

This rearrangement joins TRBV28 to TRBJ1-5, with D possibly matching TRBD1 (6 bases). Trimming took 5 bases from V and 11 from J, leaving 16 bases between them. The CDR3 runs to 13 residues. Germline assignment: CDR1 MDHEN and CDR2 SYDVKM. CDR3 DNA sequence: TGTGCCAGCAGTCCCGACAGGCTCACGACCCAGCATTTT. This encodes CASSPDRLTTQHF. Using reference TRBV28 and TRBJ1-5 for the parts outside the CDR3, the full variable domain is DVKVTQSSRYLVKRTGEKVFLECVQDMDHENMFWYRQDPGLGLRLIYFSYDVKMKEKGDIPEGYSVSREKKERFSLILESASTNQTSMYLCASSPDRLTTQHFGDGTRLSIL.

The V and J genes are TRBV5-1 and TRBJ2-7; 7 positions match TRBD2. CDR1 is SGHRS and CDR2 is YFSETQ in the germline V gene. The junction had 6 bases not matched to a gene; V was cut back by 3 bases and J by 3 bases. The CDR3 length is 14 residues. The CDR3 coding sequence is TGCGCCAGCAGCTCCATGACTAGCAGCTACGAGCAGTACTTC. The encoded protein is CASSSMTSSYEQYF.

The rearrangement joins TRBV7-2 to TRBJ2-7; D call uncertain. Germline V gene lookup returns CDR1 SGHTA and CDR2 FQGNSA. The CDR3 loop spans 14 amino acids. Trimming removed 6 bases from V and 6 bases from J, with 18 bases in between. DNA for the CDR3: TGTGCCAGCAGATACCTCAGGTCAAACCGCGAGCAGTACTTC. This codes for CASRYLRSNREQYF.

This rearrangement joins TRBV15 to TRBJ2-2; 10 bases line up with TRBD1. Germline values: CDR1 LNHNV, CDR2 YYDKDF (reference sequence). Trimming took 1 base from V and 5 from J; bases not matched to a gene: 4. The CDR3 loop spans 16 amino acids. The CDR3 is CATSRVGTGVTGELFF. Here the CDR3 DNA reads TGTGCCACCAGCAGAGTGGGGACAGGGGTGACCGGGGAGCTGTTTTTT.

The chain uses TRBV18 and TRBJ2-7; possibly TRBD1 for D (6 bases). CDR3 length: 14 residues. Germline CDR1 is KGHSH and CDR2 is LQKENI. V was pared by 4 bases and J by 4 bases, with 14 bases between. The chain's CDR3 is CASSRPGHLYEQYF. The CDR3, as DNA: TGTGCCAGCTCACGACCGGGACACTTATACGAGCAGTACTTC.